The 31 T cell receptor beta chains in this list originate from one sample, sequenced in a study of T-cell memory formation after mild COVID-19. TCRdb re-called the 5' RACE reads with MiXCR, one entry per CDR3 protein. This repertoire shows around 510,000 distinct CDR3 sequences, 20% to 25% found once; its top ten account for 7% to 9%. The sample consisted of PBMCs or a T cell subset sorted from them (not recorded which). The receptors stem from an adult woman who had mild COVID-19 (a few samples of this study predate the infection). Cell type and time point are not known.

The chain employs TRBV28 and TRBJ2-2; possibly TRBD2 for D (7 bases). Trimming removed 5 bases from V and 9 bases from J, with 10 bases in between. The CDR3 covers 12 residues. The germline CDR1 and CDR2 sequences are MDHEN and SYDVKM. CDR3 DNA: TGTGCCAGCAGTAAGGGGGGGCGGGAGCTGTTTTTT. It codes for CASSKGGRELFF.

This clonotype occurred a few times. CDR3 DNA: TGCGCCAGCAGCTTGGTTGGTCTTCCGGGGGAAGCTTTCTTT. It is translated as CASSLVGLPGEAFF. The V call is TRBV5-1, the J call TRBJ1-1; D is undetermined. The CDR3 runs 14 residues. Germline lookup yields CDR1 SGHRS and CDR2 YFSETQ. The V and J ends lost 0 bases and 8 bases respectively, with 14 bases between them. Full variable domain (missing parts from reference TRBV5-1 and TRBJ1-1): KAGVTQTPRYLIKTRGQQVTLSCSPISGHRSVSWYQQTPGQGLQFLFEYFSETQRNKGNFPGRFSGRQFSNSRSEMNVSTLELGDSALYLCASSLVGLPGEAFFGQGTRLTVV.

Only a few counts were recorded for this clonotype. CDR3 in amino acids: CASSYSGRDWDEQYF. In DNA, the CDR3 is TGTGCCAGCAGTTACTCGGGGCGAGACTGGGACGAGCAGTACTTC. This chain uses TRBV6-5 with TRBJ2-7; tentative D call: TRBD1 (5 bases). CDR1 and CDR2 (germline): MNHEY, SVGAGI. Deletions cut 0 bases from V and 5 bases from J, with 14 bases between. The length of the CDR3 is 15 residues.

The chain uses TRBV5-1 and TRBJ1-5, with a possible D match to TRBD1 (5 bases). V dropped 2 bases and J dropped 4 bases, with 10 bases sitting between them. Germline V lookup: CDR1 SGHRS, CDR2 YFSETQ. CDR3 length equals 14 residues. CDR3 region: CASSFGAANQPQHF. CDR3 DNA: TGCGCCAGCAGCTTCGGGGCCGCGAATCAGCCCCAGCATTTT.

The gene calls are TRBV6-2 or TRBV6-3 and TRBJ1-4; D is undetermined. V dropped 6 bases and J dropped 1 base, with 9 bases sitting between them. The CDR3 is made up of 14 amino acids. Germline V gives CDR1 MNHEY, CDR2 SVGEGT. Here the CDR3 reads CASSDDRTNEKLFF. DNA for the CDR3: TGTGCCAGCAGCGATGACCGAACTAATGAAAAACTGTTTTTT.

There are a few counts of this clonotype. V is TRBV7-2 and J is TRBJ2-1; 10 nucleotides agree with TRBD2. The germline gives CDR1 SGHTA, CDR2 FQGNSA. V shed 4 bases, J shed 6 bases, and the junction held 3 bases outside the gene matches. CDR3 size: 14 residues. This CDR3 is CASSSSGRGNEQFF. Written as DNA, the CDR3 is TGTGCCAGCAGCTCCAGCGGGAGGGGCAATGAGCAGTTCTTC.

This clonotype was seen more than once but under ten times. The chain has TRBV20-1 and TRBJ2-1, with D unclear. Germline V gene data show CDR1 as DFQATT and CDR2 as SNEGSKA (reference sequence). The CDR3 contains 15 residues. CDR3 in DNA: TGCAGCCTTGAAGAGCAGACAAGCTCCTACAATGAGCAGTTCTTC. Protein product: CSLEEQTSSYNEQFF.

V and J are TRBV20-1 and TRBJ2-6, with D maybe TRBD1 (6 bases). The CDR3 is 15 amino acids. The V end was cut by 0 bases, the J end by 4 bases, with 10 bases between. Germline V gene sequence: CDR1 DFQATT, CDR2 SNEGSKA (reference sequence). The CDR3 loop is CSARDGTSGANVLTF. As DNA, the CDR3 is TGCAGTGCTAGAGACGGGACATCCGGGGCCAACGTCCTGACTTTC.

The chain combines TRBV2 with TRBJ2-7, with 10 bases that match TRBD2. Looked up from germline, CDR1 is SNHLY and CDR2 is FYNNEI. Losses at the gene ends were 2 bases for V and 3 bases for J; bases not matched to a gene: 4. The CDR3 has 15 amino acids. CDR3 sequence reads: CASSERTSGRYEQYF. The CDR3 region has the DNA TGTGCCAGCAGTGAAAGGACTAGCGGTCGCTACGAGCAGTACTTC.

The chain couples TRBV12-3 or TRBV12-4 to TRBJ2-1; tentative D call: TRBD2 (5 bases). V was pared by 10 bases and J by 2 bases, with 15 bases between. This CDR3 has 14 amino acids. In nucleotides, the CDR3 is TGTGCCACCTCCCGAAGCGGAACCTACAATGAGCAGTTCTTC. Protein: CATSRSGTYNEQFF.

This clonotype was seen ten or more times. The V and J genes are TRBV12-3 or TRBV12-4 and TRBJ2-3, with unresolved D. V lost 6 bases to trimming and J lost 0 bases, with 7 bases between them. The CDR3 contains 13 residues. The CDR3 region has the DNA TGTGCCAGCAGCTTACTAAGCACAGATACGCAGTATTTT. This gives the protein CASSLLSTDTQYF.

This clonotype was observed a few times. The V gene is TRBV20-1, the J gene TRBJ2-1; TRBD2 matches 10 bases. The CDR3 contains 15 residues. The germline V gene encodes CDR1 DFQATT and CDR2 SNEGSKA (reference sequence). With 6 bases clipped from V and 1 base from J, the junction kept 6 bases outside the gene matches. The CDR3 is CSALAGAQSYNEQFF. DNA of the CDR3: TGCAGTGCGCTAGCGGGGGCTCAATCCTACAATGAGCAGTTCTTC.

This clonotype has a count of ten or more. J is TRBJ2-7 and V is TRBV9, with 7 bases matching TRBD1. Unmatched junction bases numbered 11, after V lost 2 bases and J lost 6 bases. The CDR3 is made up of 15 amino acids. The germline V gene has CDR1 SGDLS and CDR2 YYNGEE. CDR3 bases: TGTGCCAGCAGCGTCGGGACAGTAGCAGGGACCGAGCAGTACTTC. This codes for CASSVGTVAGTEQYF.

CDR3 DNA sequence: TGTGCCAGCACCTGGAGGTACGAGCAGTACTTC. Translating gives CASTWRYEQYF. The V call is TRBV6-2 or TRBV6-3, the J call TRBJ2-7; D may be TRBD2 (5 bases). The CDR3 has 11 amino acids. Germline loops: CDR1 MNHEY, CDR2 SVGEGT. The V and J ends lost 7 bases and 4 bases respectively, with 8 bases between them.

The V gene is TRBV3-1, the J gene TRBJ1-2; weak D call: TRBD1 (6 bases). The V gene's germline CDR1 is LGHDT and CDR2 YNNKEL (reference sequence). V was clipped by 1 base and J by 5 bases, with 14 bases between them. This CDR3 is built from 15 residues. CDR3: CASSQVPDRRYGYTF. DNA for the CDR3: TGTGCCAGCAGCCAAGTCCCCGACAGGCGGTATGGCTACACCTTC.

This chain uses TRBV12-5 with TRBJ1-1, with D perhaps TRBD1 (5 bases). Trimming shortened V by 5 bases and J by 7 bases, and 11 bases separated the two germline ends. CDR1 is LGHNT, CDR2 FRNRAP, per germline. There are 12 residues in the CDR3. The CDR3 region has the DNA TGTGCTAGTGGTCCCCTCGGGGGTGAAGCTTTCTTT. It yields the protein CASGPLGGEAFF.

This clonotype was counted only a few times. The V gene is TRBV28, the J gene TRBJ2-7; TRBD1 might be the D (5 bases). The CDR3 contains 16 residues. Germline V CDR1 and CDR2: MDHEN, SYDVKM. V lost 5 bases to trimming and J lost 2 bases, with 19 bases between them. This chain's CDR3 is CASSPMLETVPYEQYF. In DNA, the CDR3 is TGTGCCAGCAGTCCAATGTTAGAGACAGTGCCCTACGAGCAGTACTTC.

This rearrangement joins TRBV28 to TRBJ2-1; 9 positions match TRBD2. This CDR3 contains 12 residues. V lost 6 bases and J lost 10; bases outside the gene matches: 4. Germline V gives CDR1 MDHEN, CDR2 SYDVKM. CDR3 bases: TGTGCCAGCAGGGGTAGCGGGAGCGAGCAGTTCTTC. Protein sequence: CASRGSGSEQFF.

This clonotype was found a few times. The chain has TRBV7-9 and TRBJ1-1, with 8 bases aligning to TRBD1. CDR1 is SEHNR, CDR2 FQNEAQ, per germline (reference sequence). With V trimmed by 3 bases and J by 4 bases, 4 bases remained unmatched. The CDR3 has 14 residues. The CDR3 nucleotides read TGTGCCAGCAGCTTGTCGACAGGGGCCACTGAAGCTTTCTTT. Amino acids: CASSLSTGATEAFF.

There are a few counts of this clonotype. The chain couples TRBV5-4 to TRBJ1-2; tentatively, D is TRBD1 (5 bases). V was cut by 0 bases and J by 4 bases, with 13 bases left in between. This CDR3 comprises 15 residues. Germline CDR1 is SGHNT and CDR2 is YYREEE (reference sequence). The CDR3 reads CASSLVRDRAYGYTF. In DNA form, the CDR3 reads TGTGCCAGCAGCTTGGTTCGGGACCGGGCCTATGGCTACACCTTC.

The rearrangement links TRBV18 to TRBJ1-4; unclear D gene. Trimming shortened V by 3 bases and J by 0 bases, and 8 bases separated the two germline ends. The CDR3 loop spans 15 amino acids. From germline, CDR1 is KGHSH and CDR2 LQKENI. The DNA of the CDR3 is TGTGCCAGCTCACCGGGAAAGGCAACTAATGAAAAACTGTTTTTT. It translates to CASSPGKATNEKLFF.

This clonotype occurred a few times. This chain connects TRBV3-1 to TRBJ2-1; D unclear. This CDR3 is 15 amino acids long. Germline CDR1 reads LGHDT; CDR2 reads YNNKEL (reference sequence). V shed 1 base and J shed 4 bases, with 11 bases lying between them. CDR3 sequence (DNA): TGTGCCAGCAGCCAAGCTTCTTGGGGATACAATGAGCAGTTCTTC. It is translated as CASSQASWGYNEQFF.

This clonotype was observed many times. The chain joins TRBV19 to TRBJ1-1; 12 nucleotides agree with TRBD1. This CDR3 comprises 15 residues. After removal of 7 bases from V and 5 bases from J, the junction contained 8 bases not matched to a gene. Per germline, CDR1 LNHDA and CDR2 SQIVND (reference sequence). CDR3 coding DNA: TGTGCCAGTAACCCCCGGGACAGGGGGCCTACTGAAGCTTTCTTT. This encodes CASNPRDRGPTEAFF. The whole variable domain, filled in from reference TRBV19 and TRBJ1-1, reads DGGITQSPKYLFRKEGQNVTLSCEQNLNHDAMYWYRQDPGQGLRLIYYSQIVNDFQKGDIAEGYSVSREKKESFPLTVTSAQKNPTAFYLCASNPRDRGPTEAFFGQGTRLTVV.

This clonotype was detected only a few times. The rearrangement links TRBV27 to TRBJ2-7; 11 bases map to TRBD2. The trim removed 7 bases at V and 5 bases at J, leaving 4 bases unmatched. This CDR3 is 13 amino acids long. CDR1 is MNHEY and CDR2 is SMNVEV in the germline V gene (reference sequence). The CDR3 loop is CASTQLAGDEQYF. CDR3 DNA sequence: TGTGCCAGCACCCAACTAGCGGGAGACGAGCAGTACTTC.

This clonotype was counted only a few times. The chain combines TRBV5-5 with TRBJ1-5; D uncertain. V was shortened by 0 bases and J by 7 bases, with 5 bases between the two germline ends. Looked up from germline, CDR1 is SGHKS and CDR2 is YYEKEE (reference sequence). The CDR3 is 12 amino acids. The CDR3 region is CASSLGIQPQHF. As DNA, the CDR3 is TGTGCCAGCAGCTTGGGGATCCAGCCCCAGCATTTT.

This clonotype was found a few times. The CDR3 DNA is TGTGCCAGTAGAGGAGGGGACAGGGTCTACGAGCAGTACTTC. Its protein product is CASRGGDRVYEQYF. V and J are TRBV6-5 and TRBJ2-7, with 9 bases that match TRBD1. After removal of 9 bases from V and 3 bases from J, the junction contained 9 bases not matched to a gene. This CDR3 contains 14 residues. CDR1 is MNHEY and CDR2 is SVGAGI in the germline V gene.

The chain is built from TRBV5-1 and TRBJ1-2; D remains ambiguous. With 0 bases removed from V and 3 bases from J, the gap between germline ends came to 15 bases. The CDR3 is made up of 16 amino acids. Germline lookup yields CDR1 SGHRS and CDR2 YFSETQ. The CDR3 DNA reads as TGCGCCAGCAGCTTGGCTTACGGCCCTACGGACTATGGCTACACCTTC. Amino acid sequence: CASSLAYGPTDYGYTF.

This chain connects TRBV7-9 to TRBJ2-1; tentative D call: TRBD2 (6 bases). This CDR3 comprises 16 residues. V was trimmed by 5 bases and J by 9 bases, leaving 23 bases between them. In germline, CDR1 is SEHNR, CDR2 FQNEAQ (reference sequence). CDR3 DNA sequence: TGTGCCAGCAGCCTTAACCCCGGGACTCAGAACATTGAGCAGTTCTTC. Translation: CASSLNPGTQNIEQFF. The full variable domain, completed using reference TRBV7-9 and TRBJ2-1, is DTGVSQNPRHKITKRGQNVTFRCDPISEHNRLYWYRQTLGQGPEFLTYFQNEAQLEKSRLLSDRFSAERPKGSFSTLEIQRTEQGDSAMYLCASSLNPGTQNIEQFFGPGTRLTVL.

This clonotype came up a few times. CDR3 bases: TGTGCCAGCAGCTCTACAAAGCTATACTCCTACGAGCAGTACTTC. It codes for CASSSTKLYSYEQYF. The chain has TRBV7-9 and TRBJ2-7, with no clear D. The V gene's germline CDR1 is SEHNR and CDR2 FQNEAQ (reference sequence). V lost 4 bases and J lost 0, with 13 bases in between. The length of the CDR3 is 15 residues.

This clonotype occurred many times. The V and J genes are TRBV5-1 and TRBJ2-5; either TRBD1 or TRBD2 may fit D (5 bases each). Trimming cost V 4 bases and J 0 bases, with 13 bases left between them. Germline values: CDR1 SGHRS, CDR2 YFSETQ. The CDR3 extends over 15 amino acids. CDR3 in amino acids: CASSRRTGHQETQYF. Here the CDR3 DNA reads TGCGCCAGCAGCCGACGGACGGGACACCAAGAGACCCAGTACTTC.

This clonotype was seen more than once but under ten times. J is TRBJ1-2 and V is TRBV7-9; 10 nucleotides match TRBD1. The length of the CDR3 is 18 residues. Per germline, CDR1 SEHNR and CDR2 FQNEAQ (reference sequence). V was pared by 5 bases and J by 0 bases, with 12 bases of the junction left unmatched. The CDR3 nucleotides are TGTGCCAGCAGCGGGACACGGGACAGGGGCCCCACTAACTATGGCTACACCTTC. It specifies CASSGTRDRGPTNYGYTF.